Sequencing of this T cell receptor beta chain was carried out in a study of human T cells and chemical hapten exposure. As for the study in general: Patients' scalps got diphenylcyclopropenone weekly throughout the roughly 23-week study.

This clonotype was recorded only once. The time point was: pre-sensitization, week 0. Treatment indicated: therapeutic diphenylcyclopropenone sensitization with weekly scalp DPC. Investigators collected blood before applying each patch test. V was clipped by 4 bases and J by 0 bases, with 2 bases between them. Per germline, CDR1 SGHRS and CDR2 YFSETQ. The CDR3 contains 13 residues. One entry per CDR3 protein results from TCRdb running MiXCR on the RACE reads. The sample has some 200,000 distinct CDR3 sequences, 25% to 35% seen once. The sample here was whole blood, taken in connection with sensitization to the hapten diphenylcyclopropenone (DPC). V and J are TRBV5-1 and TRBJ2-6; no clear D gene. The source of this sequence is a woman in her 30s with alopecia areata. Some clones in this sample may be carry-over from other donors' samples. Here the CDR3 DNA reads TGCGCCAGCAGCATCTCTGGGGCCAACGTCCTGACTTTC. It encodes CASSISGANVLTF.